Below, one T cell receptor beta chain is given with its context. The antigen it recognizes is unknown. No base quality information exists; no much larger clone differs at one position. Receptor libraries were prepared by PCR. These reads were obtained on an Illumina HiSeq 2500. To normalize quantification of the TCRbeta repertoire, the TCR libraries were built with molecular barcoding that relied on unique molecular identifiers. TCRdb reran the public reads through fastp at Q25 and MiXCR, keeping productive beta chains. Each entry merges the rows of one CDR3 protein and shows their most common DNA and genes. Within this sample are about 360,000 distinct CDR3 sequences, with more than 10% of them counted one time only. Roughly 4.3% of the sample goes to the ten largest clones. This sample is drawn from a study of T-cell reconstitution after alpha-beta-depleted transplantation in children (TCRdb year 2016). About the full investigation: Using TCR repertoire profiling, the study followed T-cell immune reconstitution in a quantitative way in children after TCRalphabeta/CD19-depleted allogeneic hematopoietic cell transplantation.

The V end loses 7 bases and the J end loses 2 bases, and a stretch of 15 bases separates them. The CDR3, cysteine through phenylalanine, is 15 amino acids long. The only DNA kept is the CDR3, 45 bases in frame from the first base. Based on the germline V gene (reference sequence), the CDR1 and CDR2 sequences are LGHDT and YNNKEL. This chain joins TRBV3-1 to TRBJ2-1, with no confident D gene call. Specimen: PBMCs, collected from the stem cell graft. This receptor was taken from a human donor who donated a stem cell graft to a child with Fanconi anemia. The CDR3 region reads CASTEAPIPYNEQFF. Read as DNA, the sequence is TGTGCCAGCACCGAGGCTCCAATTCCCTACAATGAGCAGTTCTTC.